This T cell receptor (beta chain) was observed in a study of blood T cell repertoires in COVID-19. The CDR3 has 16 amino acids. Germline-derived CDR1 and CDR2 are LGHDT and YNNKEL (reference sequence). Only in-frame clones appear in the TCRdb table, and some are missing; sequencing was by immunoSEQ multiplex PCR. Of under 300,000 clones listed, 89% were seen once; the top ten hold 3.5% to 5.5%. The clonotype comes from a woman in her 40s who had recovered from COVID-19. V gene TRBV3-1 (or the pseudogene TRBV3-2) combines with J gene TRBJ2-7; 9 bases line up with TRBD2. The last part of the DNA fits TRBJ2-1 better; the J call may be wrong. The sequencing sample was made of peripheral blood. The CDR3, as DNA: TGTGCCAGCAGCCCCGGACTAGCGAGTTCCTACAATGAGCAGTTCTTC. Its translation is CASSPGLASSYNEQFF.